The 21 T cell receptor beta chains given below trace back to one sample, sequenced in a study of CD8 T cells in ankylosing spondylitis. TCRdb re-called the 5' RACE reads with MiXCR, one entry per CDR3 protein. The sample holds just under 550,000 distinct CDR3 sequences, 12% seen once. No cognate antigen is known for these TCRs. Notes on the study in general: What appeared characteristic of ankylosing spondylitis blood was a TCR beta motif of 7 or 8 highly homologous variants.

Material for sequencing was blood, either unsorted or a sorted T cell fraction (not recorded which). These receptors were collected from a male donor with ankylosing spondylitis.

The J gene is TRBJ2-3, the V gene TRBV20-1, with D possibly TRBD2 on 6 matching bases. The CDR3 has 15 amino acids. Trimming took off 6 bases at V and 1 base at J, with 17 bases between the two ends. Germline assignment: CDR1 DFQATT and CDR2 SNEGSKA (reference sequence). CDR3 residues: CSAGRRESGTDTQYF. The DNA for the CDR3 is TGCAGTGCCGGTCGTCGGGAGAGCGGCACAGATACGCAGTATTTT.

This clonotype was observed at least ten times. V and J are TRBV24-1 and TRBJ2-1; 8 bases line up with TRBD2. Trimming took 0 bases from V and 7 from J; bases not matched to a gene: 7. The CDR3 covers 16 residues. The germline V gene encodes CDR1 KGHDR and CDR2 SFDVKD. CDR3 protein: CATSDLDSGSRNEQFF. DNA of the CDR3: TGTGCCACCAGTGATTTGGACAGCGGGAGTAGAAATGAGCAGTTCTTC.

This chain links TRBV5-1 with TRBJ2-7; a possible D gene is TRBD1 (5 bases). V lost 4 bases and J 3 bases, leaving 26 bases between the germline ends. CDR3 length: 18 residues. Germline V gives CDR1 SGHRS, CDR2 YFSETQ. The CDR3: CASSIGAGQTQAGYEQYF. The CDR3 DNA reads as TGCGCCAGCAGCATTGGGGCCGGCCAAACCCAAGCAGGCTACGAGCAGTACTTC.

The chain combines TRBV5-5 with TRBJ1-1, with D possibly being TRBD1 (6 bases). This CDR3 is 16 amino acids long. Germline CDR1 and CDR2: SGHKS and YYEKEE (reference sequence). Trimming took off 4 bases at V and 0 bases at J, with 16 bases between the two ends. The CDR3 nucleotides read TGTGCCAGCAGCCTACTGTTGGGACAAATGAACACTGAAGCTTTCTTT. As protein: CASSLLLGQMNTEAFF.

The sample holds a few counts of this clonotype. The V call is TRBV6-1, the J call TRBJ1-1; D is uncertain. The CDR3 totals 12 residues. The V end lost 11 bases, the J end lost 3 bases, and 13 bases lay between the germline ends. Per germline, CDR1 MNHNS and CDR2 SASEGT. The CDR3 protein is CAGGESYTEAFF. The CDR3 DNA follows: TGTGCCGGTGGGGAGAGCTACACTGAAGCTTTCTTT.

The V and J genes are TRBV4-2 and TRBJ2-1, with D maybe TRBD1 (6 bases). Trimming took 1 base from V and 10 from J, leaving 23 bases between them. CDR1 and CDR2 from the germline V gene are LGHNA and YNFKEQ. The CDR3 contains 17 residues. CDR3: CASSQVGRVGGQYEQFF. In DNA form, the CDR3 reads TGTGCCAGCAGCCAAGTGGGCCGGGTTGGGGGACAATACGAGCAGTTCTTC.

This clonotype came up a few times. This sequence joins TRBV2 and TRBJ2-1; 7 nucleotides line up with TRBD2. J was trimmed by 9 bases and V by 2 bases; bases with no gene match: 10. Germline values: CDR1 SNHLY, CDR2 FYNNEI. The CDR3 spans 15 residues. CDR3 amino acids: CASSERLAVRGEQFF. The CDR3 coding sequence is TGTGCCAGCAGTGAAAGGCTAGCGGTTCGGGGTGAGCAGTTCTTC.

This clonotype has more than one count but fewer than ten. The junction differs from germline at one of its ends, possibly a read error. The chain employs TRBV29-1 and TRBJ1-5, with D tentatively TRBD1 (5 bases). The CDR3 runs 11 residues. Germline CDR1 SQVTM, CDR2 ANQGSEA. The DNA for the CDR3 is TGCAGCGTGGGGCAGCGTAATGCCTTGTATTTT. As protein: CSVGQRNALYF.

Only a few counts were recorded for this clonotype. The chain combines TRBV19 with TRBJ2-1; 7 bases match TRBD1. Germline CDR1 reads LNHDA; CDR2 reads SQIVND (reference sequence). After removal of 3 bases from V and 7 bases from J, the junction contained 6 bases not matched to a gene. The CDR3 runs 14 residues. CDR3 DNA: TGTGCCAGTAGTATGGGACAGCATCGGAATGAGCAGTTCTTC. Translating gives CASSMGQHRNEQFF.

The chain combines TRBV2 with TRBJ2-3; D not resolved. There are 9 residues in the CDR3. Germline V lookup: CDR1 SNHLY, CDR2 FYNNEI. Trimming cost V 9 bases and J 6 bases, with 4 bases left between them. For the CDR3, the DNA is TGTGCCAGGTCTGATACGCAGTATTTT. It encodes CARSDTQYF.

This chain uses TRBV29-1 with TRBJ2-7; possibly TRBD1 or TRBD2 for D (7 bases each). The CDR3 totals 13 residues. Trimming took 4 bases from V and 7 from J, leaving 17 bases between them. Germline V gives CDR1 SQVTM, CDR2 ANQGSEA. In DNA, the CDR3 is TGCAGCGTTGTCAGGGGGGGAGGAGGGGAGCAGTACTTC. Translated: CSVVRGGGGEQYF.

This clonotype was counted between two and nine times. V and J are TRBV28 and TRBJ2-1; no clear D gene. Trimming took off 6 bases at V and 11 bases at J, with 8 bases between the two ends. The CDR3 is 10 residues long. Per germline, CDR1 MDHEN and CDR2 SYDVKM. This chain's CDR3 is CASRAGKQFF. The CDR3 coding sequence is TGTGCCAGCAGGGCTGGAAAGCAGTTCTTC.

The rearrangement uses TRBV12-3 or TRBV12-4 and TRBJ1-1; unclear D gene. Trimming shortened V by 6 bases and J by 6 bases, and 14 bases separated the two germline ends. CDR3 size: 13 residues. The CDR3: CASRPFPFSEAFF. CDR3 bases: TGTGCCAGCAGGCCCTTCCCGTTCTCTGAAGCTTTCTTT.

The CDR3 DNA reads as TGTGCCAGCAGCGGACAGTATAATTCACCCCTCCACTTT. It yields the protein CASSGQYNSPLHF. The chain links TRBV11-3 to TRBJ1-6, with D possibly matching TRBD1 (6 bases). This CDR3 is 13 amino acids long. Germline V CDR1 and CDR2: SGHNT, YENEEA. Between the trimmed V and J ends, which lost 5 bases and 4 bases, there was a span of 6 bases.

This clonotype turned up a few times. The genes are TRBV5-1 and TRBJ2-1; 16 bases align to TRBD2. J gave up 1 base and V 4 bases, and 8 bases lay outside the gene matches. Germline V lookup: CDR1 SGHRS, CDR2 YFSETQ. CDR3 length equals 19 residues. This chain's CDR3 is CASSGGTSGRARSYNEQFF. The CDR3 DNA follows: TGCGCCAGCAGCGGCGGGACTAGCGGGAGGGCCAGATCCTACAATGAGCAGTTCTTC.

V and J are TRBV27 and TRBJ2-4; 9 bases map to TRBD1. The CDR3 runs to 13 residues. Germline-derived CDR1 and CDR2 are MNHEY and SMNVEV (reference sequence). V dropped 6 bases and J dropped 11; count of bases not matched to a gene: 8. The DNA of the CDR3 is TGTGCCAGCAGCCGCCCGGGACAGGGAGTTCAGTACTTC. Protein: CASSRPGQGVQYF.

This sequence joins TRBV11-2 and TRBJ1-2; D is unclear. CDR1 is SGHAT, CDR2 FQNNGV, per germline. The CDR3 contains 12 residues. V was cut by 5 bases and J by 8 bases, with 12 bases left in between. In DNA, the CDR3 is TGTGCCAGCAGCCTCCCCATGGGAGGCTACACCTTC. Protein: CASSLPMGGYTF.

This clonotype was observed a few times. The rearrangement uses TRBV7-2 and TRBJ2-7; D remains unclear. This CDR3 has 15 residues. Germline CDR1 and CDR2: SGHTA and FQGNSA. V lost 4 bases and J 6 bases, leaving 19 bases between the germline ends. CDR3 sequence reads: CASSWFSGSSGEQYF. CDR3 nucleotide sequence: TGTGCCAGCAGCTGGTTTTCCGGGTCCTCGGGCGAGCAGTACTTC.

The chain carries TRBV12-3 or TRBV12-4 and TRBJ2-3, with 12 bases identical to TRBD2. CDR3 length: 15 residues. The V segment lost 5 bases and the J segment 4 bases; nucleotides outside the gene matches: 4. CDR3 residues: CASSVLAGGSDTQYF. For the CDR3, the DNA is TGTGCCAGCAGTGTACTAGCGGGAGGCTCAGATACGCAGTATTTT.

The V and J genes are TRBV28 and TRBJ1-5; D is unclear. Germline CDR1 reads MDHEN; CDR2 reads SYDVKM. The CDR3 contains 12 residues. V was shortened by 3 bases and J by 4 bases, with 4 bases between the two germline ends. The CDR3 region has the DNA TGTGCCAGCAGTTTTCGAAATCAGCCCCAGCATTTT. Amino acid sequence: CASSFRNQPQHF.

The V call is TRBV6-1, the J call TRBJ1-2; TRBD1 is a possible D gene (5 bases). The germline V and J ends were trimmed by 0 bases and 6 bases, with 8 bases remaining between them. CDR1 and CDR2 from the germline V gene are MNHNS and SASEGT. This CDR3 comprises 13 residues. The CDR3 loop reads CASSEARGDGYTF. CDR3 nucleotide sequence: TGTGCCAGCAGTGAAGCGCGGGGGGATGGCTACACCTTC.